This section outlines one T cell receptor (beta chain) sequence together with its context. What it binds is unknown. This sample is part of a study of cytomegalovirus exposure and HLA in healthy donors. Findings of the study overall: Sequencing depth roughly uniform across donors was assumed in presence/absence analyses. A later look showed TCR association rates differing by HLA locus, highest for DRB1 and lowest for HLA-C.

PCR primers comprised 60 Vbeta and 13 Jbeta primers. Clones were sequenced by immunoSEQ multiplex PCR, and TCRdb holds only the in-frame ones, with some missing. The table lists fewer than 250,000 clones, more than 75% of them singletons. The sequence derives from a man in his forties or fifties in good health and CMV-seropositive. Source material: PBMCs.

The CDR3 sequence: CAWALPSGNYNEQFF. The CDR3 DNA reads as TGTGCCTGGGCCTTGCCCAGCGGGAACTACAATGAGCAGTTCTTC. This chain joins TRBV30 and TRBJ2-1, with 7 bases identical to TRBD2. The CDR3 is made up of 15 amino acids. V shed 5 bases, J shed 3 bases, and the junction held 10 bases outside the gene matches. CDR1 and CDR2 from the germline V gene are GTSNPN and SVGIG (reference sequence).